The 13 T cell receptor beta chains given below trace back to one sample, sequenced in a study of blood T cell repertoires in COVID-19 (TCRdb year 2020). The library was obtained by the immunoSEQ multiplex PCR assay. TCRdb limited this immuneACCESS table to in-frame rearrangements with V and J called. A share of clones is missing; checked studies link under half to unresolved V genes, and the rest is unexplained. For this sample there are about 170,000 clones; about 88% appear just once. In total, the top ten clones hold around 7% of the sample. The sample was peripheral blood. The receptors here all came from a woman older than 75 in a cohort sampled during active or convalescent COVID-19.

The V call is TRBV12-3 or TRBV12-4, the J call TRBJ2-1; perhaps TRBD1 as D (5 bases). The CDR3 contains 12 residues. Trimming cost V 3 bases and J 7 bases, with 7 bases left between them. The CDR3 coding sequence is TGTGCCAGCAGTTTCACAGGTAATGAGCAGTTCTTC. It yields the protein CASSFTGNEQFF.

The CDR3, as DNA: TGTGCCTGTGGGCGGGGTAACTATGGCTACACCTTC. Protein: CACGRGNYGYTF. V and J are TRBV10-3 and TRBJ1-2; no reliable D call. Trimming removed 11 bases at V and 1 base at J, with 11 bases between. Germline CDR1 reads ENHRY; CDR2 reads SYGVKD. The CDR3 totals 12 residues.

In nucleotides, the CDR3 is TGTGCCAGCAGCCCCACGCCCGGGGTGGGAGGTGAAAAACTGTTTTTT. Amino acid sequence: CASSPTPGVGGEKLFF. The V call is TRBV5-6, the J call TRBJ1-4; D gene unclear. The CDR3 consists of 16 residues. The germline V gene encodes CDR1 SGHDT and CDR2 YYEEEE. Trimming took off 4 bases at V and 7 bases at J, with 20 bases between the two ends.

The chain couples TRBV19 to TRBJ2-3; 12 bases are shared with TRBD2. The germline CDR1 and CDR2 sequences are LNHDA and SQIVND (reference sequence). CDR3 size: 18 residues. After removal of 4 bases from V and 5 bases from J, the junction contained 13 bases not matched to a gene. CDR3 nucleotides: TGTGCCAGTAGTACGCCTAGCGGGAGGGCCCGTGGGTTAGATACGCAGTATTTT. Translated, it gives CASSTPSGRARGLDTQYF.

The rearrangement joins TRBV5-4 to TRBJ1-5; the D is unclear. There are 16 residues in the CDR3. Trimming cost V 0 bases and J 2 bases, with 12 bases left between them. CDR1 and CDR2 (germline): SGHNT, YYREEE (reference sequence). Written as DNA, the CDR3 is TGTGCCAGCAGCTTGGACGGGAGGGTCGGCAATCAGCCCCAGCATTTT. It specifies CASSLDGRVGNQPQHF.

V is TRBV5-1 and J is TRBJ2-3; 7 nucleotides line up with TRBD2. The CDR3 is 14 residues long. The ends lost 0 bases at V and 5 bases at J; junction bases unmatched: 3. The V gene's germline CDR1 is SGHRS and CDR2 YFSETQ. This chain's CDR3 is CASSLAGGIDTQYF. CDR3 nucleotides: TGCGCCAGCAGCTTGGCCGGGGGGATAGATACGCAGTATTTT.

This clone has at least ten counts. The chain employs TRBV24-1 and TRBJ2-2; D is undetermined. Trimming cost V 1 base and J 4 bases, with 9 bases left between them. The CDR3 length is 15 residues. Germline-derived CDR1 and CDR2 are KGHDR and SFDVKD. The CDR3 bases are TGTGCCACCAGTGATTTAGCACAGAGCACCGGGGAGCTGTTTTTT. Its translation: CATSDLAQSTGELFF.

Only a few counts were recorded for this clone. The chain combines TRBV6-5 with TRBJ1-4; D remains ambiguous. Trimming took 6 bases from V and 7 from J, leaving 15 bases between them. The CDR3 contains 14 residues. Per the germline V gene, CDR1 is MNHEY and CDR2 is SVGAGI. In DNA, the CDR3 is TGTGCCAGCAGCAACCGGGCCGAGGGTGAAAAACTGTTTTTT. This gives the protein CASSNRAEGEKLFF.

The chain has TRBV28 and TRBJ2-5; D is ambiguous. The germline V and J ends were trimmed by 3 bases and 2 bases, with 19 bases remaining between them. The CDR3 contains 17 residues. CDR1 and CDR2 from the germline V gene are MDHEN and SYDVKM. The CDR3 here is CASSLAPRFIKQETQYF. CDR3 in DNA: TGTGCCAGCAGTTTGGCCCCGCGGTTTATCAAGCAAGAGACCCAGTACTTC.

The J gene is TRBJ1-6, the V gene TRBV10-2; tentatively, D is TRBD1 (6 bases). V shed 3 bases and J shed 7 bases, with 10 bases lying between them. CDR1 WSHSY and CDR2 SAAADI come from the germline V gene. This CDR3 spans 14 amino acids. The CDR3 DNA sequence: TGCGCCAGCAGTGATCGGACAGTCAATTCACCCCTCCACTTT. Amino acids: CASSDRTVNSPLHF.

The J gene is TRBJ2-1, the V gene TRBV5-4; D is perhaps TRBD2 (7 bases). From germline, CDR1 is SGHNT and CDR2 YYREEE (reference sequence). The germline V and J ends were trimmed by 3 bases and 10 bases, with 17 bases remaining between them. The CDR3 covers 14 residues. The chain's CDR3 is CASSSTGAGDEQFF. In DNA form, the CDR3 reads TGTGCCAGCAGCTCTACGGGGGCGGGGGACGAGCAGTTCTTC.

The genes are TRBV24-1 and TRBJ1-2, with TRBD1 identical over 8 bases. CDR1 is KGHDR and CDR2 is SFDVKD in the germline V gene. The CDR3 is made up of 14 amino acids. Trimming cost V 4 bases and J 4 bases; bases outside gene matches: 4. CDR3 residues: CATSEGTGRYGYTF. CDR3 DNA sequence: TGTGCCACCAGTGAGGGGACAGGACGCTATGGCTACACCTTC.

The rearrangement joins TRBV27 to TRBJ1-2; D perhaps matches TRBD1 (6 bases). Trimming cost V 0 bases and J 8 bases, with 13 bases left between them. This CDR3 contains 14 residues. Germline loops: CDR1 MNHEY, CDR2 SMNVEV (reference sequence). The CDR3 DNA follows: TGTGCCAGCAGTTTATCTGGGGTCCAGGGGGGCTACACCTTC. Translated: CASSLSGVQGGYTF.